One and the same sample provided the 23 T cell receptor beta chains below, sequenced in a study of cytomegalovirus exposure and HLA in healthy donors (dated by TCRdb to 2016 to 2017). Libraries were constructed by the immunoSEQ multiplex PCR assay. For the multiplex PCR, a mixture combining 60 forward primers for TCR Vbeta segments and 13 reverse primers for TCR Jbeta segments was used. What TCRdb holds here is the immuneACCESS table cut down to in-frame rearrangements. Part of the clones is not present; checked against another copy, under half of the missing clones reflect an unresolved V gene, and the others are unexplained. Counted in this sample were about 160,000 clones; 65% to 85% of them appeared once. The top ten hold less than 8.5% of the sample. The sample was PBMCs. The receptors were gathered from a man in his forties in good health and CMV-seropositive.

The chain links TRBV5-4 to TRBJ2-5; 8 nucleotides match TRBD2. Germline CDR1 reads SGHNT; CDR2 reads YYREEE (reference sequence). J lost 9 bases, V lost 4 bases, and 14 bases had no gene match. This CDR3 has 15 amino acids. The DNA for the CDR3 is TGTGCCAGCAGCCCCCGTTCCGGGGGGGATGTATCCCAGTACTTC. Its translation: CASSPRSGGDVSQYF.

The V gene is TRBV7-9, the J gene TRBJ1-6, with D uncertain. Trimming shortened V by 7 bases and J by 10 bases, and 17 bases separated the two germline ends. This CDR3 region has 14 residues. Germline V CDR1 and CDR2: SEHNR, FQNEAQ (reference sequence). The DNA of the CDR3 is TGTGCCAGCACCGGACCCCAACTAGGGTCACCCCTCCACTTT. As protein: CASTGPQLGSPLHF.

In its sample, this clone was seen a few times. The chain has TRBV6-6 and TRBJ1-2, with a possible D match to TRBD1 (6 bases). The germline V gene encodes CDR1 MNHNY and CDR2 SVGAGI (reference sequence). This CDR3 contains 11 residues. Between the trimmed V and J ends, which lost 6 bases and 6 bases, there was a span of 8 bases. In DNA form, the CDR3 reads TGTGCCAGCAGGAACAGGGATGGCTACACCTTC. This sequence encodes CASRNRDGYTF.

J is TRBJ2-7 and V is TRBV6-1, with 8 positions matching TRBD1. Germline CDR1 MNHNS, CDR2 SASEGT. The CDR3 is 14 residues long. After removal of 2 bases from V and 4 bases from J, the junction contained 4 bases not matched to a gene. The CDR3 region is CASSETGGSYEQYF. The CDR3 DNA sequence: TGTGCCAGCAGTGAAACAGGGGGGAGTTACGAGCAGTACTTC.

This chain links TRBV5-1 with TRBJ1-1, with D perhaps TRBD1 (5 bases). The V end was cut by 1 base, the J end by 5 bases, with 9 bases between. Per germline, CDR1 SGHRS and CDR2 YFSETQ. CDR3 length: 13 amino acids. This CDR3 reads CASSLWGVTEAFF. The DNA of the CDR3 is TGCGCCAGCAGCTTGTGGGGGGTAACTGAAGCTTTCTTT.

The chain employs TRBV7-9 and TRBJ2-1; 7 bases map to TRBD2. The J segment lost 1 base and the V segment lost 5 bases, leaving 5 bases of the junction unmatched. This CDR3 has 15 amino acids. From germline, CDR1 is SEHNR and CDR2 FQNEAQ (reference sequence). This CDR3 is CASSPPGGSYNEQFF. The CDR3 DNA is TGTGCCAGCAGCCCACCCGGGGGGTCCTACAATGAGCAGTTCTTC.

The rearrangement joins TRBV30 to TRBJ2-3, with TRBD2 identical over 11 bases. CDR3 size: 15 residues. From germline, CDR1 is GTSNPN and CDR2 SVGIG (reference sequence). Germline trimming cut 3 bases from V and 3 bases from J; bases unmatched to any gene: 5. CDR3 in amino acids: CAWRPLAGGTDTQYF. CDR3 DNA: TGTGCCTGGAGACCCTTAGCGGGGGGGACAGATACGCAGTATTTT.

The rearrangement links TRBV4-3 to TRBJ2-7; 7 bases map to TRBD1. The V and J ends lost 4 bases and 3 bases, in that order; junction bases with no gene match: 9. CDR1 and CDR2 (germline): LGHNA, YSLEER. The CDR3 is made up of 15 amino acids. The CDR3, as DNA: TGCGCCAGCAGCCCTAATCGACAGGGAGTCTACGAGCAGTACTTC. Its translation is CASSPNRQGVYEQYF.

The chain uses TRBV30 and TRBJ2-3; maybe TRBD2 (5 bases). Per the germline V gene, CDR1 is GTSNPN and CDR2 is SVGIG (reference sequence). The ends were cut back, 0 bases at V and 6 bases at J, with 10 bases in the middle. This CDR3 contains 13 residues. The CDR3 spells CAWSVKLADTQYF. In DNA, the CDR3 is TGTGCCTGGAGTGTAAAGCTAGCCGATACGCAGTATTTT.

The CDR3 DNA follows: TGTGCCAGCAGTCTTACAGGGCCCGTTTACGAGCAGTACTTC. Encoded protein: CASSLTGPVYEQYF. This chain uses TRBV2 with TRBJ2-7, with D possibly being TRBD1 (6 bases). The CDR3 sequence is 14 residues long. CDR1 and CDR2 (germline): SNHLY, FYNNEI. V lost 5 bases to trimming and J lost 4 bases, with 15 bases between them.

V and J are TRBV28 and TRBJ1-1; 7 bases are shared with TRBD1. The CDR3 totals 12 residues. V lost 4 bases to trimming and J lost 11 bases; unmatched junction nucleotides: 7. CDR1 and CDR2 (germline): MDHEN, SYDVKM. CDR3 amino acids: CASSSPTRGAFF. CDR3 sequence (DNA): TGTGCCAGCAGTTCTCCTACCAGGGGGGCTTTCTTT.

This clone was counted a few times. The V call is TRBV7-9, the J call TRBJ1-1; TRBD1 matches at 9 bases. Looked up from germline, CDR1 is SEHNR and CDR2 is FQNEAQ (reference sequence). V lost 3 bases to trimming and J lost 14 bases; unmatched junction nucleotides: 7. This CDR3 spans 12 amino acids. Here the CDR3 reads CASSLDRGRAFF. CDR3 DNA: TGTGCCAGCAGCTTGGACAGGGGTCGGGCCTTCTTT. The variable domain in full, with the rest retrieved from reference TRBV7-9 and TRBJ1-1, is DTGVSQNPRHKITKRGQNVTFRCDPISEHNRLYWYRQTLGQGPEFLTYFQNEAQLEKSRLLSDRFSAERPKGSFSTLEIQRTEQGDSAMYLCASSLDRGRAFFGQGTRLTVV.

This CDR3 is CASSEARGLQETQYF. The CDR3 DNA follows: TGTGCCAGCAGTGAAGCAAGAGGGCTTCAAGAGACCCAGTACTTC. The chain uses TRBV2 and TRBJ2-5, with a possible D match to TRBD2 (5 bases). Trimming stripped 0 bases from V and 2 bases from J, with 10 bases between. This CDR3 comprises 15 residues. The V gene's germline CDR1 is SNHLY and CDR2 FYNNEI.

This sequence joins TRBV6-1 and TRBJ2-1; maybe TRBD1 (6 bases). The CDR3 is 16 residues long. Trimming left V 4 bases short and J 3 bases short, with 16 bases between. Germline V lookup: CDR1 MNHNS, CDR2 SASEGT. Written as DNA, the CDR3 is TGTGCCAGCAGTGTCTCTCAGGGGATCGGCTACAATGAGCAGTTCTTC. This sequence encodes CASSVSQGIGYNEQFF.

The V gene is TRBV6-5, the J gene TRBJ2-7; the D is unclear. Between the trimmed V and J ends, which lost 2 bases and 2 bases, there was a span of 13 bases. The CDR3 loop spans 15 amino acids. Germline values: CDR1 MNHEY, CDR2 SVGAGI. CDR3 amino acids: CASSYGRNGAYEQYF. DNA for the CDR3: TGTGCCAGCAGTTACGGCCGTAACGGAGCCTACGAGCAGTACTTC.

This clone was detected only a few times. CDR3 protein: CASSPTLSGGNTIYF. For the CDR3, the DNA is TGTGCCAGCAGTCCGACCCTATCGGGTGGAAACACCATATATTTT. This chain joins TRBV2 and TRBJ1-3; D gene unclear. V lost 5 bases and J lost 3, with 14 bases in between. In germline, CDR1 is SNHLY, CDR2 FYNNEI. This CDR3 comprises 15 residues.

This clone is medium-sized (0.01 to 0.1%) in the sample. This chain uses TRBV29-1 with TRBJ2-2; 7 bases fit TRBD2. The CDR3 is 14 residues long. J lost 0 bases, V lost 7 bases, and 5 bases had no gene match. Germline CDR1 reads SQVTM; CDR2 reads ANQGSEA. The CDR3 is CSGGEGSNTGELFF. The CDR3 DNA reads as TGCAGCGGTGGGGAGGGCTCGAACACCGGGGAGCTGTTTTTT.

This chain joins TRBV9 and TRBJ1-4; D not certain. The CDR3 is 14 residues long. Looked up from germline, CDR1 is SGDLS and CDR2 is YYNGEE. Trimming shortened V by 0 bases and J by 4 bases, and 7 bases separated the two germline ends. CDR3 loop: CASSVDGSNEKLFF. The DNA for the CDR3 is TGTGCCAGCAGCGTAGATGGGAGTAATGAAAAACTGTTTTTT.

This clone was detected only a few times. The chain employs TRBV7-2 and TRBJ1-2; TRBD1 aligns across 10 bases. The CDR3 length is 12 residues. With V trimmed by 5 bases and J by 8 bases, 2 bases remained unmatched. Germline V gene sequence: CDR1 SGHTA, CDR2 FQGNSA. The CDR3 sequence is CASSKTGGGYTF. DNA for the CDR3: TGTGCCAGCAGCAAGACAGGGGGCGGCTACACCTTC.

The rearrangement joins TRBV20-1 to TRBJ2-1; D unclear. Germline lookup yields CDR1 DFQATT and CDR2 SNEGSKA (reference sequence). The CDR3 contains 11 residues. The DNA for the CDR3 is TGCAGGGCGGTCTCCGCGGATGAGCAGTTCTTC. Amino acid sequence: CRAVSADEQFF.

This chain links TRBV9 with TRBJ1-2; 9 nucleotides agree with TRBD1. CDR1 and CDR2 (germline): SGDLS, YYNGEE. The CDR3 is 16 amino acids. V gave up 7 bases and J gave up 3 bases; unmatched junction bases: 13. DNA of the CDR3: TGTGCCAGCTCACCCGCTACCGGGACAGGGTACTATGGCTACACCTTC. This encodes CASSPATGTGYYGYTF.

This clone was seen a single time. The chain combines TRBV11-2 with TRBJ2-2, with 8 bases lining up with TRBD2. V lost 2 bases and J lost 0; bases outside the gene matches: 5. CDR1 and CDR2 from the germline V gene are SGHAT and FQNNGV. The CDR3 loop spans 17 amino acids. The CDR3 reads CASSLMAGGTNTGELFF. Here the CDR3 DNA reads TGTGCCAGCAGCTTAATGGCGGGGGGCACGAACACCGGGGAGCTGTTTTTT.

This clone appeared a single time. The rearrangement links TRBV7-8 to TRBJ2-7, with TRBD1 matching over 9 bases. Germline CDR1 is SGHVS and CDR2 is FQNEAQ. The CDR3 sequence is 14 residues long. V shed 6 bases, J shed 1 base, and the junction held 4 bases outside the gene matches. The CDR3 is CASRPGTGSYEQYF. DNA for the CDR3: TGTGCCAGCAGACCCGGGACAGGGTCCTACGAGCAGTACTTC. Supplemented by reference TRBV7-8 and TRBJ2-7, the full variable domain reads GAGVSQSPRYKVAKRGQDVALRCDPISGHVSLFWYQQALGQGPEFLTYFQNEAQLDKSGLPSDRFFAERPEGSVSTLKIQRTQQEDSAVYLCASRPGTGSYEQYFGPGTRLTVT.